Listed below are T cell receptor beta chains from one sample, sequenced in a study of T-cell memory formation after mild COVID-19. TCRdb independently ran MiXCR on the 5' RACE reads; one entry per CDR3 protein. The sample contains about 110,000 distinct CDR3 sequences, 18% of which appear only once. The sample consisted of PBMCs or a T cell subset sorted from them (not recorded which). These TCRs come from a man between 18 and 35 years old who had mild COVID-19 (a few samples of this study predate the infection). Cell type and time point are not known. Both conserved end residues are part of each CDR3. Fields, in order: J gene, clone size, V gene, D gene, CDR3 DNA, CDR3 protein. D genes are given only for firm matches. Rows may omit the clone size; those that give it use once, few, many or a size class.

J: TRBJ2-3
size: many
V: TRBV29-1
D: NA
DNA: TGCAGCGTTGTTCGTACCACTCTGGGAGATACGCAGTATTTT
CDR3: CSVVRTTLGDTQYF

J: TRBJ1-6
size: NA
V: TRBV6-4
D: NA
DNA: TGTGCCAGCAGTGACCACAGGGATGGTTCACCCCTCCACTTT
CDR3: CASSDHRDGSPLHF

J: TRBJ2-5
size: NA
V: TRBV7-2
D: NA
DNA: TGTGCCAGCAGCCCCCTCAAGGTAGCCGGGGCTGGGGCCCAGTACTTC
CDR3: CASSPLKVAGAGAQYF

J: TRBJ2-3
size: NA
V: TRBV6-5
D: TRBD2
DNA: TGTGCCAGCAGTTACGGGACTATAGGCACAGATACGCAGTATTTT
CDR3: CASSYGTIGTDTQYF

J: TRBJ2-2
size: few
V: TRBV5-1
D: NA
DNA: TGCGCCAGCGGGACAGCGGGGCCGAACACCGGGGAGCTGTTTTTT
CDR3: CASGTAGPNTGELFF

J: TRBJ2-2
size: few
V: TRBV27
D: TRBD1
DNA: TGTGCCAGCAGTCCCTGGGCCAGGGGGAACGGCGGGGAGCTGTTTTTT
CDR3: CASSPWARGNGGELFF

J: TRBJ2-5
size: many
V: TRBV7-6
D: NA
DNA: TGTGCCAGCAGCTTAGAGCTGGAGACCCAGTACTTC
CDR3: CASSLELETQYF

J: TRBJ1-2
size: NA
V: TRBV27
D: NA
DNA: TGTGCCAGCAGTTTTCAGTGGGGGAGGGATGGCTACACCTTC
CDR3: CASSFQWGRDGYTF

J: TRBJ2-2
size: NA
V: TRBV7-3
D: NA
DNA: TGTGCCAGCAGCCCGCTTATGACCGGGGAGCTGTTTTTT
CDR3: CASSPLMTGELFF

J: TRBJ1-5
size: NA
V: TRBV27
D: NA
DNA: TGTGCCAGCAGTCCTCAAGGGGATTTCAATCAGCCCCAGCATTTT
CDR3: CASSPQGDFNQPQHF

J: TRBJ2-5
size: few
V: TRBV20-1
D: NA
DNA: TGCAGTGCTAGAGAGGGACCGCAAGAGACCCAGTACTTC
CDR3: CSAREGPQETQYF

J: TRBJ1-1
size: few
V: TRBV12-3/TRBV12-4
D: NA
DNA: TGTGCCAGCAGACCGGGGCCCACACTGAACACTGAAGCTTTCTTT
CDR3: CASRPGPTLNTEAFF

J: TRBJ2-5
size: few
V: TRBV5-1
D: NA
DNA: TGCGCCAGCAGCCAAGAAATCCGCGAGACCCAGTACTTC
CDR3: CASSQEIRETQYF

J: TRBJ1-2
size: NA
V: TRBV12-3/TRBV12-4
D: NA
DNA: TGTGCCAGCAGCCCCCCGGGCTATGGCTACACCTTC
CDR3: CASSPPGYGYTF